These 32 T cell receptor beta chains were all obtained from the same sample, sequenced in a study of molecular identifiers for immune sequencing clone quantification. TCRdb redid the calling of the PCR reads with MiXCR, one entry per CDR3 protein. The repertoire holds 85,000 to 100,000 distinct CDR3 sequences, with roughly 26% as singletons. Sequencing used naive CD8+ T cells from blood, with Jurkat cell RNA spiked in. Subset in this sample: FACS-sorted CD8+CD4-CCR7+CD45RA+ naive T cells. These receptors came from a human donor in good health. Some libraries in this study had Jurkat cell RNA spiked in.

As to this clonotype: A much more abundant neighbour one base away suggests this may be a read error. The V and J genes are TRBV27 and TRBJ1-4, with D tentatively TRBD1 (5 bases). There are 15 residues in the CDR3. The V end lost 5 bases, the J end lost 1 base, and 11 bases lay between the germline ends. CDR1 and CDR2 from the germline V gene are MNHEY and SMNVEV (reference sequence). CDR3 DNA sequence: TGTGCCAGCAGTGCCACAGGCGGAACTAATGAAAAACTGTTTTTT. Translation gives CASSATGGTNEKLFF.

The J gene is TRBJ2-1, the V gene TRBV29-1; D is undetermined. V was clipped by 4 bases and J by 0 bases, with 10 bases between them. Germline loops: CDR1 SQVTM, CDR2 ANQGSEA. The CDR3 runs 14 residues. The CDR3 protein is CSVVPISSYNEQFF. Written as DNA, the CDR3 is TGCAGCGTTGTTCCGATCAGCTCCTACAATGAGCAGTTCTTC.

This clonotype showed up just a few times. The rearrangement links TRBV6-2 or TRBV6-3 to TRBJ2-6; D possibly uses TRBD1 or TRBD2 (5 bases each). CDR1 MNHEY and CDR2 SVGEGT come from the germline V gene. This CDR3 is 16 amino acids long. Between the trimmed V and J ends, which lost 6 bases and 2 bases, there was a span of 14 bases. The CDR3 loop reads CASRATRGAGANVLTF. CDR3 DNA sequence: TGTGCCAGCAGGGCAACCCGGGGCGCTGGGGCCAACGTCCTGACTTTC.

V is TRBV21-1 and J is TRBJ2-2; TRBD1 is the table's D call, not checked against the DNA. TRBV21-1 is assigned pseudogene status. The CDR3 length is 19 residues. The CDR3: CASSKVFPGGIQNPGALFF. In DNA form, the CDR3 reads TGTGCCAGCAGCAAAGTTTTTCCAGGGGGCATTCAGAACCCCGGGGCGCTGTTTTTC.

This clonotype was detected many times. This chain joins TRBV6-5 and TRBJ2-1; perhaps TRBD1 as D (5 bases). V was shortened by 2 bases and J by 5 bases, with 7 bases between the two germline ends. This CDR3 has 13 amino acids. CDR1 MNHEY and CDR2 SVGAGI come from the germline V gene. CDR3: CASSYGRDNEQFF. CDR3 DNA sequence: TGTGCCAGCAGTTACGGCAGGGACAATGAGCAGTTCTTC.

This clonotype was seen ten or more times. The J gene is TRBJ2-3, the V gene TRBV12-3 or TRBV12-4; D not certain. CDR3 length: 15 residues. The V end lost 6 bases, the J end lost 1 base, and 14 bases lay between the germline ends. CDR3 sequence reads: CASSTETGRTDTQYF. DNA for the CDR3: TGTGCCAGCAGCACCGAGACTGGGCGCACAGATACGCAGTATTTT.

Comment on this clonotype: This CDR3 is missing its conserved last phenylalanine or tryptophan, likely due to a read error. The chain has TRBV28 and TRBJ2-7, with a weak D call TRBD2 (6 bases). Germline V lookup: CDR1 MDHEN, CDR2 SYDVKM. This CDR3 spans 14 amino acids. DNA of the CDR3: TGTGCTAGCAGTCACCGGGACTCGACTTACGAGCAGTACCTC. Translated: CASSHRDSTYEQYL.

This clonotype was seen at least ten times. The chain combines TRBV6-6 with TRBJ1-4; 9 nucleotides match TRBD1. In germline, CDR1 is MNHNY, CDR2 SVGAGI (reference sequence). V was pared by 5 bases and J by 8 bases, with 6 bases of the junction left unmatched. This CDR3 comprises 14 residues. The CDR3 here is CASSSRDREEKLFF. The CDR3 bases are TGTGCCAGCAGTAGCCGGGACAGGGAAGAAAAACTGTTTTTT.

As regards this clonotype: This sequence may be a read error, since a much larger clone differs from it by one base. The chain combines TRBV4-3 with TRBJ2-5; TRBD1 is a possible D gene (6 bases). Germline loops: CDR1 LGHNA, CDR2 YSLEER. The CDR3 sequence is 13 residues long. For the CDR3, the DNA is TGCGCCAGCAGCCTGGACAGTCAAGAGGCCCAGTACTTC. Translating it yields CASSLDSQEAQYF.

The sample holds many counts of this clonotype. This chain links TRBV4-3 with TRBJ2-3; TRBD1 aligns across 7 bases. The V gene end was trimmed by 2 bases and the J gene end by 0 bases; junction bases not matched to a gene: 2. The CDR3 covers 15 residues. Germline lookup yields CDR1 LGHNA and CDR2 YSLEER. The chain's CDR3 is CASSQNRGSTDTQYF. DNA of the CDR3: TGCGCCAGCAGCCAAAACAGGGGCAGCACAGATACGCAGTATTTT.

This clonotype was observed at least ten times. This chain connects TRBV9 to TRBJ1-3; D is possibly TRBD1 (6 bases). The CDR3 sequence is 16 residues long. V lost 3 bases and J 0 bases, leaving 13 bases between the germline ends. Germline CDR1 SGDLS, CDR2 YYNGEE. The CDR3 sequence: CASSAAQGGSGNTIYF. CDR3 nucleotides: TGTGCCAGCAGCGCGGCACAGGGCGGCTCTGGAAACACCATATATTTT.

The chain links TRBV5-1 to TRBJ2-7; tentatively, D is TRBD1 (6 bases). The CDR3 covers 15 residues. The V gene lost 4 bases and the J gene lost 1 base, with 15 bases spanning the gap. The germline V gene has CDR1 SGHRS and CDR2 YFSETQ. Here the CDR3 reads CASSPEGDGSYEQYF. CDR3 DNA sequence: TGCGCCAGCAGCCCAGAGGGGGACGGTTCCTACGAGCAGTACTTC.

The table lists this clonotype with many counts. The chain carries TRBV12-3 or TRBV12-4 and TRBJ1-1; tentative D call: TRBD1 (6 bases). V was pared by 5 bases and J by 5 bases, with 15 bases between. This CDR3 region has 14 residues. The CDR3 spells CASSPTLGGTEAFF. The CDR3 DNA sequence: TGTGCCAGCAGTCCGACCCTAGGGGGAACTGAAGCTTTCTTT.

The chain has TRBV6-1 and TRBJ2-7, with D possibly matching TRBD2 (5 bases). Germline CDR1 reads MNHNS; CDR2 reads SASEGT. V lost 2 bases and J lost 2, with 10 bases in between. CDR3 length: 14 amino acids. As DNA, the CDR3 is TGTGCCAGCAGTGAACGAGGGCCCACCTACGAGCAGTACTTC. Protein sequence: CASSERGPTYEQYF.

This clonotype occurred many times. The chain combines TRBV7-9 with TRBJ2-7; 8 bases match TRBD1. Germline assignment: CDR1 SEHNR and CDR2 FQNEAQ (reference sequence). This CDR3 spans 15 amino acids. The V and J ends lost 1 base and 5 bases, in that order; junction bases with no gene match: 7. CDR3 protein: CASSLGQGIVDEQYF. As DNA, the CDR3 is TGTGCCAGCAGCTTAGGACAGGGGATCGTCGACGAGCAGTACTTC.

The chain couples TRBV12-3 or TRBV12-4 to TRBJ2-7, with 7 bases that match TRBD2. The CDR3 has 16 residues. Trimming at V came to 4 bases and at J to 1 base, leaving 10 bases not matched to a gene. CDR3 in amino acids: CASSSLLGGGSYEQYF. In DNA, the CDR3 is TGTGCCAGCAGTTCCCTTTTGGGGGGGGGTTCCTACGAGCAGTACTTC.

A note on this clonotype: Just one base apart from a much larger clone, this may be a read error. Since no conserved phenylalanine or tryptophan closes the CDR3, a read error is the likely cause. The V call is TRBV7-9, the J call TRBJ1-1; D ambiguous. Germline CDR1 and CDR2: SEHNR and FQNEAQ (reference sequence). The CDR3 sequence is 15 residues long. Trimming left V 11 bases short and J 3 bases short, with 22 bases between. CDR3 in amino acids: CAPEPERGWDTEAFL. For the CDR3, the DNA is TGTGCCCCCGAACCCGAAAGAGGATGGGACACTGAAGCTTTCTTG.

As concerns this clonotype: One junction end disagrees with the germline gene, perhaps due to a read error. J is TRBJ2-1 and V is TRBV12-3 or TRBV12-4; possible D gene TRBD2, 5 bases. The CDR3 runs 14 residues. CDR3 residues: CASSFGYGNNKQFF. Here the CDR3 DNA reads TGTGCCAGCAGTTTCGGGTACGGGAACAATAAGCAGTTCTTC.

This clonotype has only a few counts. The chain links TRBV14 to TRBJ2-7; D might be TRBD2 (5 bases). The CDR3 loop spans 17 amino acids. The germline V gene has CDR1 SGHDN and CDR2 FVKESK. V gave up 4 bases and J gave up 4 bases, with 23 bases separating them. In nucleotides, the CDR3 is TGTGCCAGCAGCCTCCTCAACTCGGGAAGGGCAGTTTACGAGCAGTACTTC. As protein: CASSLLNSGRAVYEQYF.

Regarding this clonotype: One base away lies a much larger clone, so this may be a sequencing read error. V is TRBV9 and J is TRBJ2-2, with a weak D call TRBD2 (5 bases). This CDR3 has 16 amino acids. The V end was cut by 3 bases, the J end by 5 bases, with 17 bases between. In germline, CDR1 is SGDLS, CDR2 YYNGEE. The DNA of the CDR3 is TGTGCCAGCAGCGCATACGACGGGGATAGGACCGGGGAGCTGTTTTTT. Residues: CASSAYDGDRTGELFF.

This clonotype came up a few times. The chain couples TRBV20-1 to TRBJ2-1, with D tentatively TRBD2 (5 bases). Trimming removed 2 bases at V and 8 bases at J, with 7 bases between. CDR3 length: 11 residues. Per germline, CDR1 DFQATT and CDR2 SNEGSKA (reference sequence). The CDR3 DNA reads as TGCAGTGCTAGATTTAGCGATGAGCAGTTCTTC. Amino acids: CSARFSDEQFF.

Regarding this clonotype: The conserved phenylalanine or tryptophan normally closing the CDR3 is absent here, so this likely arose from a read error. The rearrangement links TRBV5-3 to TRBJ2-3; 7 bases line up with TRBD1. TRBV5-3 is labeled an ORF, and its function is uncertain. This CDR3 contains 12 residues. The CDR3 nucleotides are TGTGCCAGCAGCTTCCGGACAGGTACGCAGTATCTT. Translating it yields CASSFRTGTQYL.

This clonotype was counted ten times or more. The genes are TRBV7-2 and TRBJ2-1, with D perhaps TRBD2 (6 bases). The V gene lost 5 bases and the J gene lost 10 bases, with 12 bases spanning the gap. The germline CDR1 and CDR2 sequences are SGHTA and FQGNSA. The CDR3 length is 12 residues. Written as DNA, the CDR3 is TGTGCCAGCAGCCCCGGGACTGCCGAGCAGTTCTTC. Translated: CASSPGTAEQFF.

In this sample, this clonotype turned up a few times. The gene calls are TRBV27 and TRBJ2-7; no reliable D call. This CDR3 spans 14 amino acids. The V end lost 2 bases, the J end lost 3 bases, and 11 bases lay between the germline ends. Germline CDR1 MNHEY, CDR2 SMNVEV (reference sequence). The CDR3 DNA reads TGTGCCAGCAGTTTAAGACCAGGTCGCTACGAGCAGTACTTC. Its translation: CASSLRPGRYEQYF.

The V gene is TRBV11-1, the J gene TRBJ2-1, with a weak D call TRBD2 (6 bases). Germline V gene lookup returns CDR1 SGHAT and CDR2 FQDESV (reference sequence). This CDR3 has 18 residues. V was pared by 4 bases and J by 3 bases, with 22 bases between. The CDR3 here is CASSSGGRVGANYNEQFF. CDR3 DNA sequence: TGTGCCAGCAGCTCCGGAGGGCGTGTAGGGGCGAACTACAATGAGCAGTTCTTC.

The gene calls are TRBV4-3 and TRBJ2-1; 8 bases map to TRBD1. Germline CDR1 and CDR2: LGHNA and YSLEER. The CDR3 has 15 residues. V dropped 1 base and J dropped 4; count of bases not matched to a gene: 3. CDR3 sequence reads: CASSQGQGAYNEQFF. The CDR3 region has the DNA TGCGCCAGCAGCCAAGGTCAGGGGGCATACAATGAGCAGTTCTTC.

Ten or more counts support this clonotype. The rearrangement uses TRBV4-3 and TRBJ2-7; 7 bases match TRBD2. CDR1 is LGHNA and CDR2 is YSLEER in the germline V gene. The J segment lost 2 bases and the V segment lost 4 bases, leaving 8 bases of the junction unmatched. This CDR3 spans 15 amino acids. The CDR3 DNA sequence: TGCGCCAGCAGCCCGACAAGCGGGACTCCCTACGAGCAGTACTTC. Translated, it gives CASSPTSGTPYEQYF.

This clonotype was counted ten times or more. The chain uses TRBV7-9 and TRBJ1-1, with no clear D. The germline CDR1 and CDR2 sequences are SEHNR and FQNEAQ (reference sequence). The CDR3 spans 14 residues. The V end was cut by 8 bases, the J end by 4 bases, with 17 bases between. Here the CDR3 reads CASLVGGDRTEAFF. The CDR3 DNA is TGTGCCAGCCTCGTGGGAGGCGATCGCACTGAAGCTTTCTTT.

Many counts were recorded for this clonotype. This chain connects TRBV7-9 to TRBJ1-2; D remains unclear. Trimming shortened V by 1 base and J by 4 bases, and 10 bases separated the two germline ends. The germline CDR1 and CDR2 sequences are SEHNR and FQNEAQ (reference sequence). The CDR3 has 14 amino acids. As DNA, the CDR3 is TGTGCCAGCAGCTTAGACACACCAATCTATGGCTACACCTTC. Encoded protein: CASSLDTPIYGYTF.

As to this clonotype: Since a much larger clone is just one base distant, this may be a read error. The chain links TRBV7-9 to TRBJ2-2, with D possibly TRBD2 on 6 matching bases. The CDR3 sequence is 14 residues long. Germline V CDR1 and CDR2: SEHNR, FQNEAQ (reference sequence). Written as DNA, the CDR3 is TGTGCCAGCAGTTGGGGATTCGGTCCCGGGGGGCTGTTTTTT. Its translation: CASSWGFGPGGLFF.

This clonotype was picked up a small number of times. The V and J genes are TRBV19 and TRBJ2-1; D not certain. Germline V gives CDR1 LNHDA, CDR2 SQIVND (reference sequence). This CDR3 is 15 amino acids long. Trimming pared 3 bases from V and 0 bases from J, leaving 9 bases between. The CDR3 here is CASSILKSSYNEQFF. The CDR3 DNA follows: TGTGCCAGTAGTATCCTCAAAAGCTCCTACAATGAGCAGTTCTTC.

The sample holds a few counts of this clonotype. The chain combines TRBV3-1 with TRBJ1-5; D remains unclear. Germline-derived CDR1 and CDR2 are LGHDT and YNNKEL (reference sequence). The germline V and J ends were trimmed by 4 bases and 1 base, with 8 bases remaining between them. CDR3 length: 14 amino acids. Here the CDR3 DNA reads TGTGCCAGCAGCCGAGGGTTGAGCAATCAGCCCCAGCATTTT. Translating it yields CASSRGLSNQPQHF.